This is a list of T cell receptor beta chains from one sample in a study of cytomegalovirus exposure and HLA in healthy donors. Profiled with immunoSEQ multiplex PCR; TCRdb holds only in-frame clones, not every one. The sample contains 150,000 to 200,000 clones, under 85% of which appear only once. Source material: PBMCs. The receptors were sampled from a man between 45 and 60 years old in good health and CMV-seropositive. CDR3s include the opening cysteine and the closing phenylalanine or tryptophan. The D gene is left open where the match is weak. Part of the rows lack a size; the others show once, few, many or a class for expanded clones.

clone_size: few; v_call: TRBV4-2; j_call: TRBJ2-7; d_call: TRBD1; cdr3_nt: TGTGCCAGCAGCGTGGGGACAGGGGAGTGGTACGAGCAGTACTTC; cdr3_aa: CASSVGTGEWYEQYF
clone_size: .; v_call: TRBV2; j_call: TRBJ2-7; d_call: .; cdr3_nt: TGTGCCAGCAGTTCGGACAGCTACGAGCAGTACTTC; cdr3_aa: CASSSDSYEQYF
clone_size: .; v_call: TRBV7-9; j_call: TRBJ2-3; d_call: .; cdr3_nt: TGTGCCACCACGGGAGCTAGCACAGATACGCAGTATTTT; cdr3_aa: CATTGASTDTQYF
clone_size: .; v_call: TRBV19; j_call: TRBJ2-1; d_call: TRBD2; cdr3_nt: TGTGCCAGTAGTATAGGGGGGGGGCCGGGACTAGCGGTTCCGAGCTCCTACAATGAGCAGTTCTTC; cdr3_aa: CASSIGGGPGLAVPSSYNEQFF
clone_size: .; v_call: TRBV29-1; j_call: TRBJ2-3; d_call: TRBD2; cdr3_nt: TGCAGCGCGTGGGGTCCGGGACTAGCGGGAGGGCCCTCAAGTAGCACAGATACGCAGTATTTT; cdr3_aa: CSAWGPGLAGGPSSSTDTQYF
clone_size: .; v_call: TRBV7-2; j_call: TRBJ1-3; d_call: .; cdr3_nt: TGTGCCAGCAGCTTAGCGGGCGGGTTGGACACCATATATTTT; cdr3_aa: CASSLAGGLDTIYF
clone_size: .; v_call: TRBV7-9; j_call: TRBJ2-5; d_call: .; cdr3_nt: TGTGCCAGCAGCTTAGTAGGAGGGGAGACCCAGTACTTC; cdr3_aa: CASSLVGGETQYF
clone_size: .; v_call: TRBV5-6; j_call: TRBJ1-1; d_call: TRBD1; cdr3_nt: TGTGCCAGCAGCCTACTCGACAGGGGAAACACTGAAGCTTTCTTT; cdr3_aa: CASSLLDRGNTEAFF
clone_size: .; v_call: TRBV9; j_call: TRBJ2-1; d_call: .; cdr3_nt: TGTGCCAGCAGTGAAGAACTAGTCTCCTCCTACAATGAGCAGTTCTTC; cdr3_aa: CASSEELVSSYNEQFF
clone_size: .; v_call: TRBV10-1; j_call: TRBJ1-1; d_call: .; cdr3_nt: TGCGCCAGCAGTGATGGAGGACTGAACACTGAAGCTTTCTTT; cdr3_aa: CASSDGGLNTEAFF
clone_size: .; v_call: TRBV18; j_call: TRBJ2-3; d_call: TRBD1; cdr3_nt: TGTGCCAGCTCACCGAGACAGGGTGGAGATACGCAGTATTTT; cdr3_aa: CASSPRQGGDTQYF
clone_size: .; v_call: TRBV2; j_call: TRBJ1-6; d_call: TRBD1; cdr3_nt: TGTGCCAGCAGTGAATCGGACAGGGTCGTTTCACCCCTCCACTTT; cdr3_aa: CASSESDRVVSPLHF
clone_size: .; v_call: TRBV4-1; j_call: TRBJ1-4; d_call: .; cdr3_nt: TGCGCCAGCAGCCAAGATCCCCTTGGGGGGGTCTCGGAAAAACTGTTTTTT; cdr3_aa: CASSQDPLGGVSEKLFF
clone_size: .; v_call: TRBV6-1; j_call: TRBJ2-7; d_call: .; cdr3_nt: TGTGCCAGCAGTGAGAGGGCGGCCACCTACGAGCAGTACTTC; cdr3_aa: CASSERAATYEQYF
clone_size: .; v_call: TRBV11-2; j_call: TRBJ2-2; d_call: TRBD2; cdr3_nt: TGTGCCAGCAGCGGGGGGGGGATCCGGGAGCTGTTTTTT; cdr3_aa: CASSGGGIRELFF
clone_size: .; v_call: TRBV2; j_call: TRBJ2-5; d_call: TRBD2; cdr3_nt: TGTGCCAGTGAGTCGGCGGGGGTCCCCCAAGAGACCCAGTACTTC; cdr3_aa: CASESAGVPQETQYF
clone_size: few; v_call: TRBV27; j_call: TRBJ1-6; d_call: .; cdr3_nt: TGTGCCAGCAGTTTATACAGGAGCTCCTATAATTCACCCCTCCACTTT; cdr3_aa: CASSLYRSSYNSPLHF
clone_size: once; v_call: TRBV5-1; j_call: TRBJ2-3; d_call: TRBD2; cdr3_nt: TGCGCCAGCAGCCCGGGGGGTGGAACAGATACGCAGTATTTT; cdr3_aa: CASSPGGGTDTQYF
clone_size: .; v_call: TRBV7-3; j_call: TRBJ2-2; d_call: .; cdr3_nt: TGTGCCAGCAGCTTTGGGGAGAGATCGAAGGGCGGGGAGCTGTTTTTT; cdr3_aa: CASSFGERSKGGELFF
clone_size: few; v_call: TRBV7-3; j_call: TRBJ2-2; d_call: .; cdr3_nt: TGTGCCAGCAGCTTAACGACCAGGGCTGTAGGGGAGCTGTTTTTT; cdr3_aa: CASSLTTRAVGELFF
clone_size: .; v_call: TRBV28; j_call: TRBJ1-2; d_call: .; cdr3_nt: TGTGCCAGCAGTTTATGGCAGTTGCAAGCTAACTATGGCTACACCTTC; cdr3_aa: CASSLWQLQANYGYTF
clone_size: .; v_call: TRBV28; j_call: TRBJ2-5; d_call: .; cdr3_nt: TGTGCCAGCAGTTTGTCAGGGTCTCCCCAAAAGACCCAGTACTTC; cdr3_aa: CASSLSGSPQKTQYF
clone_size: .; v_call: TRBV5-1; j_call: TRBJ1-1; d_call: .; cdr3_nt: TGCGCCAGCCGCCGAGGGCGGGTGGGCACTGAAGCTTTCTTT; cdr3_aa: CASRRGRVGTEAFF
clone_size: few; v_call: TRBV28; j_call: TRBJ2-1; d_call: TRBD2; cdr3_nt: TGTGCCAGCAGTCCAGCTCGGACTAGTTCGCACAATGAGCAGTTCTTC; cdr3_aa: CASSPARTSSHNEQFF
clone_size: few; v_call: TRBV5-1; j_call: TRBJ2-6; d_call: TRBD1; cdr3_nt: TGCGCCAGCAGCGAGCAGGGGGCGGGTGGGGCCAACGTCCTGACTTTC; cdr3_aa: CASSEQGAGGANVLTF
clone_size: once; v_call: TRBV5-5; j_call: TRBJ2-7; d_call: TRBD2; cdr3_nt: TGTGCCAGCAGCCCCACTAGCGGGAGTCCATACGAGCAGTACTTC; cdr3_aa: CASSPTSGSPYEQYF
clone_size: .; v_call: TRBV13; j_call: TRBJ2-1; d_call: TRBD2; cdr3_nt: TGTGCCAGCAGCTACCGGGGGGGCGACGAGCAGTTCTTC; cdr3_aa: CASSYRGGDEQFF
clone_size: .; v_call: TRBV4-1; j_call: TRBJ1-1; d_call: .; cdr3_nt: TGCGCCAGCAGCCACTATACGGGTCTTACTGAAGCTTTCTTT; cdr3_aa: CASSHYTGLTEAFF
clone_size: .; v_call: TRBV19; j_call: TRBJ1-5; d_call: TRBD1; cdr3_nt: TGTGCCTCGGGACAGTACAATCAGCCCCAGCATTTT; cdr3_aa: CASGQYNQPQHF
clone_size: .; v_call: TRBV27; j_call: TRBJ1-1; d_call: .; cdr3_nt: TGTGCCAGCAGTTTAAGGCAGGGGTACACTGAAGCTTTCTTT; cdr3_aa: CASSLRQGYTEAFF
clone_size: .; v_call: TRBV5-1; j_call: TRBJ2-3; d_call: TRBD2; cdr3_nt: TGCGCCAGCAGCTTGGCCAGCGGGGGGGCTACAGATACGCAGTATTTT; cdr3_aa: CASSLASGGATDTQYF
clone_size: .; v_call: TRBV21-1; j_call: TRBJ1-6; d_call: .; cdr3_nt: TGTGCCAGCAGCAACAGTGGTAGGGGCCTACATAATTCACCCCTCCACTTT; cdr3_aa: CASSNSGRGLHNSPLHF
clone_size: .; v_call: TRBV7-2; j_call: TRBJ2-5; d_call: TRBD1; cdr3_nt: TGTGCCAGCAGCTTATCGGCAGGGGGCCAAGAGACCCAGTACTTC; cdr3_aa: CASSLSAGGQETQYF
clone_size: .; v_call: TRBV19; j_call: TRBJ2-3; d_call: TRBD2; cdr3_nt: TGTGCCAGTAGTATGGTAGCGGGAGAGGGACGATATACGCAGTATTTT; cdr3_aa: CASSMVAGEGRYTQYF
clone_size: .; v_call: TRBV6-5; j_call: TRBJ2-7; d_call: .; cdr3_nt: TGTGCCCAACTTTCGGACGAGCAGTACTTC; cdr3_aa: CAQLSDEQYF
clone_size: .; v_call: TRBV2; j_call: TRBJ1-5; d_call: .; cdr3_nt: TGTGCCAGCAGGAACAGGGCTGGGGGCAATCAGCCCCAGCATTTT; cdr3_aa: CASRNRAGGNQPQHF
clone_size: .; v_call: TRBV5-1; j_call: TRBJ2-7; d_call: .; cdr3_nt: TGCGCCAGCAGCTCATCGGACCTAGCCCCCTACGAGCAGTACTTC; cdr3_aa: CASSSSDLAPYEQYF
clone_size: .; v_call: TRBV4-1; j_call: TRBJ2-1; d_call: .; cdr3_nt: TGCGCCAGCAGCCAAGTCCGAAGGCCGCGAGAGGAGGGGCATGAGCAGTTCTTC; cdr3_aa: CASSQVRRPREEGHEQFF
clone_size: .; v_call: TRBV4-1; j_call: TRBJ2-7; d_call: .; cdr3_nt: TGCGCCAGCAGCCAAGAATCCAGCTCCTACGAGCAGTACTTC; cdr3_aa: CASSQESSSYEQYF
clone_size: .; v_call: TRBV7-9; j_call: TRBJ2-3; d_call: TRBD2; cdr3_nt: TGTGCCAGCAGCTTAGGGTTAGGACTAGCGCGCACAGATACGCAGTATTTT; cdr3_aa: CASSLGLGLARTDTQYF
clone_size: .; v_call: TRBV5-4; j_call: TRBJ1-1; d_call: TRBD1; cdr3_nt: TGTGCCAGCAGCTGGGGACAGGCACTCATGAACACTGAAGCTTTCTTT; cdr3_aa: CASSWGQALMNTEAFF
clone_size: .; v_call: TRBV11-3; j_call: TRBJ2-5; d_call: .; cdr3_nt: TGTGCCAGCAGCCGCGGAGGACGGGGTGGCCAAGAGACCCAGTACTTC; cdr3_aa: CASSRGGRGGQETQYF